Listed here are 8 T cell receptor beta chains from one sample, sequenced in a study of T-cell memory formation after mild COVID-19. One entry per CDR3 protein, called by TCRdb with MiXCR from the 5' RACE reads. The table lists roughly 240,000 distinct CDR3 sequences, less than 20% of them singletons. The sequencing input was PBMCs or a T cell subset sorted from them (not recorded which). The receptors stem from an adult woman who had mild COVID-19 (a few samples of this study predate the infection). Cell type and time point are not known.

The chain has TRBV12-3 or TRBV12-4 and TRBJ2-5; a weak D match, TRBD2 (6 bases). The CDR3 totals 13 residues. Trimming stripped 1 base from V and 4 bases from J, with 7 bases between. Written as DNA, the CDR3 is TGTGCCAGCAGTTTAGGGGACTCAGAGACCCAGTACTTC. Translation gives CASSLGDSETQYF.

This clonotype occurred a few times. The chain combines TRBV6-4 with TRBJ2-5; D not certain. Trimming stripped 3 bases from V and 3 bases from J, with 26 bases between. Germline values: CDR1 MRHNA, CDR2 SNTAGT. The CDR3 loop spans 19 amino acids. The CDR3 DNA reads TGTGCCAGCAGTGAAGGCTTAGGACGCGAGAATAGAGTTGAAGAGACCCAGTACTTC. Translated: CASSEGLGRENRVEETQYF.

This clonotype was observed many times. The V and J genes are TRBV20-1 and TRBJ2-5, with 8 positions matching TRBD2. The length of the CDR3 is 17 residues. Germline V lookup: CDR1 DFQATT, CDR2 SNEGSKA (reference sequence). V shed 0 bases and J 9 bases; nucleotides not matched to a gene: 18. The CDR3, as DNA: TGCAGTGCTAGAGATCCCATGACGGGGGGGCCAGTTGGTGCCCAGTACTTC. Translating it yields CSARDPMTGGPVGAQYF.

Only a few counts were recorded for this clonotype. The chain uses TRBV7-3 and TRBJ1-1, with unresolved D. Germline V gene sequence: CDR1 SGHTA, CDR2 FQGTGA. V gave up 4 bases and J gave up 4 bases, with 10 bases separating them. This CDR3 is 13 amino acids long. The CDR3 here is CASSSSTFTEAFF. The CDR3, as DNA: TGTGCCAGCAGCTCATCGACCTTCACTGAAGCTTTCTTT.

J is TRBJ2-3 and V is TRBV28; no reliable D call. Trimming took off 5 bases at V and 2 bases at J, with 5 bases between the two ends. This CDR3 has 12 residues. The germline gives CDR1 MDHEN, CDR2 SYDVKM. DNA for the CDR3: TGTGCCAGCAGTGCCGACACAGATACGCAGTATTTT. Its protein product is CASSADTDTQYF.

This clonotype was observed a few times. The CDR3 region is CASRMTGIGTEAFF. DNA for the CDR3: TGTGCCAGCAGAATGACAGGGATTGGTACTGAAGCTTTCTTT. The V and J genes are TRBV12-3 or TRBV12-4 and TRBJ1-1; 7 nucleotides match TRBD1. The V segment lost 6 bases and the J segment 5 bases; nucleotides outside the gene matches: 9. The CDR3 length is 14 residues.

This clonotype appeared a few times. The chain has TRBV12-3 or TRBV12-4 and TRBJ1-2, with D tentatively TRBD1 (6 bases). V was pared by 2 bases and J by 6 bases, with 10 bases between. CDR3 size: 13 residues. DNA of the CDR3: TGTGCCAGCAGTTTAAAGGGGGTCCATGGCTACACCTTC. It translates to CASSLKGVHGYTF.

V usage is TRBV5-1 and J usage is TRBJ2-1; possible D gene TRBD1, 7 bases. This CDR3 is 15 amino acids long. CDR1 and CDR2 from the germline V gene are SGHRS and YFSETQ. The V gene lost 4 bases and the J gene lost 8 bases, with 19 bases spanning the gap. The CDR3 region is CASSIRQGGMHEQFF. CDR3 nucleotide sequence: TGCGCCAGCAGCATTAGACAGGGAGGTATGCATGAGCAGTTCTTC.